Reported below is one TCR beta chain. Its target is not known. Clones were sequenced by immunoSEQ multiplex PCR, and TCRdb holds only the in-frame ones, with some missing. Of 85,000 to 130,000 clones in the sample, over 75% are singletons; the top ten hold 0.31%. Trimming shortened V by 0 bases and J by 4 bases, and 9 bases separated the two germline ends. This CDR3 has 14 residues. In germline, CDR1 is MNHEY, CDR2 SVGAGI. This entry comes from a study of OX40 agonist ivuxolimab in advanced cancers. Study as a whole: The study treated patients with ivuxolimab, an agonistic anti-OX40 (CD134) antibody. Three partial responders included one hepatocellular carcinoma patient and two cutaneous melanoma patients.

Study-level results: Dosing at 0.1 to 3.0 mg/kg was accompanied by clonal expansion of CD4+ and CD8+ blood T cells by week 6.

The sequencing used CD4+ or CD8+ T cells sorted from blood, collected in a trial of the OX40 agonist ivuxolimab. The TCR was taken from an adult with an advanced solid tumor such as melanoma, head and neck, liver or kidney cancer. The chain joins TRBV6-5 to TRBJ1-2, with unresolved D. The CDR3 nucleotides read TGTGCCAGCAGTTACTCGGCGCCGAGCTATGGCTACACCTTC. It translates to CASSYSAPSYGYTF.